Given below is one T cell receptor beta chain in context. Its antigen is currently not known. No much larger clonotype is one base removed from it; base qualities were not supplied. To prepare the library, the immunoSEQ multiplex PCR assay was applied. For the multiplex PCR, a mixture combining 60 forward primers for TCR Vbeta segments and 13 reverse primers for TCR Jbeta segments was used. The CDR3 region of rearranged TCR beta genes was amplified from genomic DNA with a multiplex PCR assay. The Illumina HiSeq System was used to sequence the amplified TCR beta libraries as 87-base-pair reads. In the authors' own workflow: A later analysis counted tens of millions of unique TCR beta chains across the 550 to 700 repertoires, and roughly 9.9 million of these chains were shared by at least two donors. Raw reads were error-corrected and collapsed into unique sequences with a nearest-neighbor algorithm that merged closely related sequences to remove PCR and sequencing errors. V, D and J gene segments were assigned by aligning CDR3 sequences to IMGT reference sequences. Each retained sequence needed at least a six-nucleotide match to both a V gene segment and a J gene segment. Rearrangements were classified as productive when the CDR3 lacked stop codons and remained in frame with V and J, and all other rearrangements were classified as non-productive. Following IMGT convention, CDR3 was defined as the stretch from the second conserved V-encoded cysteine up to the conserved J-encoded phenylalanine. Sequences without an unambiguous match to a single V gene segment were excluded from the earlier analysis of approximately 600 of the donors. An earlier analysis of about 590 of the donors classified V segments as functional when productive rearrangements were above 56.7% and as segregating when the standard deviation between donors was above 5%. A statistical classification framework was developed to diagnose cytomegalovirus status using the catalog of TCR beta chain sequences. In a later analysis, TCR nucleotide sequences were compared against IMGT/GENE-DB human TR gene sequences so that V and J genes could be assigned. A later analysis assigned CDR3 sequences and most-parsimonious VDJ recombination scenarios with the TCRdist pipeline. In a later analysis, each TCR beta chain was defined by its CDR3 amino acid sequence together with its V-gene family, and reads lacking a unique V-gene family were excluded. As a way to deal with suspected cross-contamination and a sequencing artifact, a later analysis dropped 640 or so nucleotide sequences that were highly shared and had low generation probability. In a later analysis, a clonal expansion index was calculated for each public chain from normalized within-repertoire ranks of inferred template counts. In a later analysis, generation probabilities were computed using a VDJ recombination model fitted to out-of-frame rearrangements, and the results were checked against IGoR. Hypergeometric tests were used in a later analysis to score TCR-TCR, TCR-HLA and TCR-CMV co-occurrence, with a repertoire-size bias correction applied to the TCR pairs. A later analysis estimated false discovery rates by permuting HLA or CMV assignments 20 times. A later analysis grouped co-occurring TCRs with DBSCAN, adding TCRdist sequence similarity when clustering within HLA-allele-positive subsets. Repertoires with fewer than 30,000 or more than 120,000 public chains, plus five repertoires with anomalous nucleotide sharing, were excluded from co-occurrence clustering. The table comes from immuneACCESS by way of TCRdb, which keeps in-frame sequences with V and J called. Part of the clones is missing from these tables; in studies checked, under half for an unresolved V gene and the rest for unknown reasons. The V and J calls and clone size are taken from that table; D and trimming were inferred from the DNA. The sample contains about 110,000 clones, about 90% of them found a single time. Clones ranked in the top ten supply about 1.8% of the sample.

Its CDR3 holds 15 amino acids, cysteine through phenylalanine. The CDR3 DNA has 45 bases and is translated from base 1. The V and J ends are trimmed by 4 bases and 1 base, leaving 16 bases between them. Via the germline V gene (reference sequence), CDR1 is GTSNPN and CDR2 SVGIG. This record comes from a study of cytomegalovirus exposure and HLA in healthy donors listed by TCRdb under 2017. In terms of the full investigation: According to an earlier analysis of 587 of the donors, roughly 180 million T cells yielded roughly 100 million unique TCR beta sequences and approximately 300 Gb of sequence data. HLA typing included class I and class II loci at four-digit resolution. Donor age, sex, ethnicity and CMV serostatus were collected together with the repertoire data. An early release that covered about 640 HLA-typed donors contained approximately 300 gigabases of sequencing data and approximately 85 million unique TCR sequences. Among over 350 genotyped donors of the cohort, an average of about 240,000 unique TCR beta nucleotide sequences were sequenced per donor, roughly 20% of them non-productive. The study aimed to test whether signatures of past pathogen exposure could be identified by cataloging public T cell receptors. The later analysis used no new phenotypic data to find candidate immune exposures, relying instead on TCR beta sequences and their occurrence across donors. The study combined high-throughput TCR immunosequencing, statistical association of individual TCRs with disease status, and machine learning to predict cytomegalovirus infection status. The number of typed donors differed by locus: about 620-640 for A, B, C, DRB1 and DQB1; 522 for DQA1; some 590 for DPA1; and roughly 490 for DPB1. A later analysis re-examined previously published TCR beta repertoires from roughly 650 donors and added high-resolution HLA genotyping to investigate patterns of TCR occurrence. Roughly five DR-DQ haplotypes were handled as single units for association and clustering, since linkage in the cohort was strong. Of the roughly 410 genotyped donors, 81% were placed in the genetic ancestry cluster associated with self-reported Caucasian donors. An earlier analysis of around 580 of the donors used high-throughput TCR beta sequencing to judge whether each TCR beta V gene segment behaved as functional or pseudogenic. Every repertoire in the discovery cohort had been generated on one and the same sequencing platform. A separate validation cohort of about 110 different subjects was used in addition to the approximately 670-subject first cohort. The T cell repertoires of 700 or so subjects were profiled by immunosequencing and related to cytomegalovirus serostatus. Genome-wide SNP genotypes for about 65% of the 666 donors were used in a later genetic analysis, which treated that subset as a discovery cohort.

The cohort comprised under 700 healthy bone marrow donors. At the time of sampling, every cohort member was nominally healthy, though immune exposures that went unrecorded were likely present. The donor was CMV seronegative and belonged to the group of around 400 seronegative cohort members. Every donor gave a peripheral blood sample, and the peripheral blood mononuclear cells from that sample were used for TCR beta sequencing. Genomic DNA extraction from the blood cell samples was performed with the Qiagen DNeasy Blood Extraction Kit. Study-wide conclusions, independent of this receptor: According to a later analysis, TCR association rates differed among HLA loci, with DRB1 alleles showing the most associated TCRs and HLA-C alleles showing the fewest. In both the original and validation cohorts, the classifier was reported to diagnose cytomegalovirus status with high specificity and sensitivity. A later analysis found that HLA-associated TCR beta chains were more clonally expanded and had lower generation probabilities than equally common non-associated chains. A further reported finding was that TCR beta sequences accurately predicted the HLA-A and HLA-B alleles for most subjects in the first cohort. Strong co-occurrence of HLA alleles, especially DR and DQ, made assigning TCR associations to individual alleles difficult. A later genetic analysis associated a missense DCLRE1C variant with V-gene and J-gene trimming of TCR beta chains, and an independent cohort replicated the association. A cluster of highly shared sequence variants was judged likely to be a technical artifact of the sequencing pipeline. Several of the top co-occurrence clusters appeared to be linked to parvovirus B19, influenza, CMV and Epstein-Barr virus, according to a later analysis. In an earlier analysis of under 600 of the donors, most TCR beta V segments were observed in productive rearrangements about 87% or about 30% of the time, broadly matching IMGT annotations. Because counts were too low, roughly 17 rarely observed V segments, including chromosome 9 orphons, were left out of the earlier analysis of about 500 of the donors. Across donors, most TCR sequences were observed very rarely, whereas some public TCRs were present in many individuals. Because HLA typing was unavailable for some donors at each locus, only the typed subset was used in association tests. Roughly uniform sequencing depth across donors was assumed in presence/absence analyses, although this assumption may not hold. It was suggested by the authors that the approach could potentially be generalized to other disease states and immunological phenotypes. A later analysis found that most CMV-associated TCR beta chains appeared HLA-restricted, with HLA associations seemingly driven largely by CMV exposure. Only TCR beta chains were sequenced in this cohort, and the absence of alpha or paired-chain data limited detectable features. Compared with the roughly 710-donor mean, donors in an Asian-associated ancestry cluster had fewer N-insertions in productive TCRs, according to a later genetic analysis. In vitro tests confirmed that a few of the cytomegalovirus-associated TCR beta chains recognize cytomegalovirus antigens. A total of fewer than 200 TCR beta chains were listed by the study as associated with cytomegalovirus. The only immune exposure information available for the cohort was CMV serostatus. Because the 87-base-pair reads could not distinguish some IMGT-functional V segments, including TRBV6-2 and TRBV6-3, those segments were excluded. Linkage disequilibrium might explain the correlated functional status among segregating V segments, but an unknown experimental factor could not be excluded. A later analysis associated approximately 17,000 TCR beta sequences with specific HLA alleles at a false discovery rate of 0.05.

Rearrangement joined TRBV30 to TRBJ1-1; the D gene cannot be resolved reliably. The source material was PBMCs. This clonotype originated in a man in his forties in good health and CMV-seronegative. The DNA sequence reads TGTGCCTGGACCGCCTTGGGAGAGAGGAACACTGAAGCTTTCTTT. This is translated as CAWTALGERNTEAFF.